The sequence of this T cell receptor (beta chain) was determined in a study of CD4+ T cells in melanoma. Study results and caveats: CD8+ T cell, macrophage and B cell function reportedly correlated with neoantigen-specific CD4+ T cells. In melanoma, neoantigen-specific CD4+ T cells reportedly differed in differentiation state.

Turning to this clone: Antigen: not known.

TCRdb's copy holds only in-frame clones and misses some; the assay was immunoSEQ multiplex PCR. In the table there are about 120,000 clones, 92% of which are singletons. The V end lost 0 bases, the J end lost 3 bases, and 12 bases lay between the germline ends. This CDR3 spans 16 amino acids. Germline V lookup: CDR1 LGHNA, CDR2 YSLEER. Sequencing used peripheral blood. This chain uses TRBV4-3 with TRBJ2-1, with a weak D call TRBD2 (6 bases). The TCR sequence derives from a human donor with melanoma. CDR3 residues: CASSQEGRGGYNEQFF. The CDR3 region has the DNA TGCGCCAGCAGCCAAGAGGGACGGGGAGGCTACAATGAGCAGTTCTTC.